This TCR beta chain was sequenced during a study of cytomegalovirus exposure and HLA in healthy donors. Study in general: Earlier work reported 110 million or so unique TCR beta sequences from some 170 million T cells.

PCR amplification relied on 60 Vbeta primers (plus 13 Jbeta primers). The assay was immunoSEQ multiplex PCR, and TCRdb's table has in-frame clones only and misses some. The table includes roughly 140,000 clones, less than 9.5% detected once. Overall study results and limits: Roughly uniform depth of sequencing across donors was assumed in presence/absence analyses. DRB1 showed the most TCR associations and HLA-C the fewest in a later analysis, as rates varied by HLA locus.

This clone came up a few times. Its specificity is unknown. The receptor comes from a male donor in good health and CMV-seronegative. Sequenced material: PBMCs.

CDR3 sequence (DNA): TGCGCCAGCAGCTTTACAGACGGGGTTGAGACCCAGTACTTC. Translated: CASSFTDGVETQYF. The chain is built from TRBV5-1 and TRBJ2-5, with D possibly being TRBD2 (5 bases). The CDR3 totals 14 residues. Germline values: CDR1 SGHRS, CDR2 YFSETQ. The germline V and J ends were trimmed by 2 bases and 5 bases, with 13 bases remaining between them.